This T cell receptor beta chain was sequenced during a study of blood T cell repertoires in COVID-19. In the study overall: Sample material is recorded as cDNA or gDNA derived from T cells, B-cell-depleted T cells, or PBMCs.

All enrollees were roughly 18 to 90 years old and from about 25 US areas. Donors in Cohort 3 counted as recovered after two negative PCRs, clearance, or symptom resolution. CDR1 and CDR2 from the germline V gene are SGHRS and YFSETQ. The CDR3 covers 15 residues. The J segment lost 5 bases and the V segment lost 0 bases, leaving 0 bases of the junction unmatched. The assay was immunoSEQ multiplex PCR, and TCRdb's table has in-frame clones only and misses some. The profile covers hundreds of thousands of clones, with 75% to 90% appearing a single time and 4.5% to 6.5% taken by the ten largest. The clonotype originates from a man in his sixties who had recovered from COVID-19. The V call is TRBV5-1, the J call TRBJ1-6, with TRBD1 identical over 9 bases. Sample: PBMCs or T cells enriched from blood (not recorded which). The CDR3 sequence is CASSLGQGDNSPLHF. For the CDR3, the DNA is TGCGCCAGCAGCTTGGGACAGGGGGATAATTCACCCCTCCACTTT.